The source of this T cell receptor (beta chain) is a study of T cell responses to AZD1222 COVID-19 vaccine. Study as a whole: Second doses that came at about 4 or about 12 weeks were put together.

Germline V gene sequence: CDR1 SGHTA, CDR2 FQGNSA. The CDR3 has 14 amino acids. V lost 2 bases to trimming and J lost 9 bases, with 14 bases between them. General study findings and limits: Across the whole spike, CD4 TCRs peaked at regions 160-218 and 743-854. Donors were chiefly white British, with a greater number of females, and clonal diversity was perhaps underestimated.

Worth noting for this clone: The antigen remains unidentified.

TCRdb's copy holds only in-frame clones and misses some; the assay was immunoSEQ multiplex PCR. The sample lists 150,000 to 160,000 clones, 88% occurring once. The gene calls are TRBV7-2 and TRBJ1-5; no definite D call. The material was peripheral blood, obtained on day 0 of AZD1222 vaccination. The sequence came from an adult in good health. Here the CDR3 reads CASSLNSPVGPQHF. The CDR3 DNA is TGTGCCAGCAGCTTAAACAGCCCGGTGGGGCCCCAGCATTTT. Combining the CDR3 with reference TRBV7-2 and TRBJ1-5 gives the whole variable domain GAGVSQSPSNKVTEKGKDVELRCDPISGHTALYWYRQSLGQGLEFLIYFQGNSAPDKSGLPSDRFSAERTGGSVSTLTIQRTQQEDSAVYLCASSLNSPVGPQHFGDGTRLSIL.